This record looks at one T cell receptor (beta chain) sequence and its context. Its antigen is currently unknown. The people who gave samples were healthy Caucasians from Russia, aged about 6 to 100. These data are taken from a study of blood T cells in healthy people across ages. General observations from the study: Long-lived donors had more naive CD4+ cells and higher diversity than aged donors. Estimated diversity, derived from one million T cells, was regarded as an underestimate. Expanded clonotype changes were possibly confounded by unknown donor CMV status.

Sample-barcoded 5' priming and a J-beta primer mix drove a second PCR of about 6 to 12 cycles. TCRdb redid the calling of the 5' RACE reads with MiXCR, one entry per CDR3 protein. The repertoire holds about 1.8 million distinct CDR3 sequences, 40% to 55% seen once, with approximately 2% in the top ten. This CDR3 contains 15 residues. Germline values: CDR1 MNHEY, CDR2 SMNVEV (reference sequence). With 11 bases removed from V and 7 bases from J, the gap between germline ends came to 27 bases. The sample consisted of blood. This receptor was taken from a woman aged 40 to 49 in good health. The chain recombines TRBV27 with TRBJ2-7; the D gene is possibly TRBD2 (7 bases). For the CDR3, the DNA is TGTGCCGCCAGCAGTTTACGAGGGGGGGTCAATGAGCAGTACTTC. Protein sequence: CAASSLRGGVNEQYF.